Sequencing of this T cell receptor (beta chain) was carried out in a study of blood T cells in healthy people across ages (dated by TCRdb to the mid-2010s). Study-wide context: In model experiments, template switching captured roughly one uniquely barcoded TCR beta cDNA molecule for every two T cells. To track age-related changes in TCR beta repertoire diversity, the study relied on deep sequencing normalized with unique cDNA molecular identifiers. Donors were grouped into four age groups: young (average about 15 years), middle-aged (around 39), aged (around 60) and long-lived (approximately 82). To avoid experimental bias, donors of different ages were distributed randomly across sequencing lanes. Two additional independent replicas of 1 million unique cDNA reads from the same blood draw were analyzed for two donors (one aged 18 to 29 and one aged 80 or older). What the study reported, not specific to this receptor: Because profiling used bulk unsorted PBMCs, naive and antigen-experienced compartments could not be compared conclusively. Compared with the aged group, the long-lived group had more naive CD4+ T cells, fewer expanded clones and increased TCR diversity, a pattern suggesting age selection. Observed TCR beta diversity per million T cells fell roughly linearly with age, and a significant reduction was already apparent by age around 40. There was a strong correlation between observed TCR beta diversity and the percentage of naive T cells measured by flow cytometry. Estimates of total diversity based on one million sequenced T cells were considered lower bounds and underestimates. Because donor CMV infection status was unknown, age-related changes in expanded clonotypes were potentially confounded.

The method was 5' RACE. The sequencer was an Illumina HiSeq 2500. A second PCR of roughly 6 to 11 cycles was run with a J-beta primer mix and a sample-barcoded 5' primer. A unique molecular identifier was introduced onto each TCR beta cDNA molecule by a template-switch 5' adaptor carrying 12 random nucleotides. Each sample yielded at least 2.5 million CDR3-containing paired-end reads. First-strand cDNA synthesis was performed from all RNA using the Mint cDNA synthesis kit, with priming by a TRBC-specific oligonucleotide. Following uracil-DNA glycosylase treatment, all cDNA underwent a first 18-cycle PCR with the universal primers M1SS and BC2_uni_R. Under the source paper's analysis protocol: For normalization, 1 million high-quality reads were randomly selected from each sample, with every read carrying a distinct molecular identifier. Reads sharing molecular identifiers were discarded rather than binned into consensus sequences. CDR3 identification, clonotype clustering and error correction used MiTCR with a Q25 quality threshold and the strictest error-elimination algorithm. A nonparametric unseen species model with Euler transformation was used to estimate a lower bound on total TCR beta diversity. The public reads were reprocessed in TCRdb via fastp at Q25 and MiXCR, keeping in-frame beta chains. Entries that share a CDR3 protein sequence are merged under the most common genes and DNA. TCRdb's processing, not the study's, gives the V and J calls here. Across this sample there are about 1.4 million distinct CDR3 sequences, with around 59% seen only once. The ten largest clones add up to about 6.7% of the sample.

Comment on this clonotype: Its antigen target is currently unknown. Base qualities are missing; no much larger clone stands one base away.

Donors were 35 to 40 systemically healthy Caucasian individuals from Russia aged roughly 6 to 90 years. Approximately 10 milliliters of peripheral blood were collected from each donor into EDTA-treated Vacutainer tubes. Ficoll-Paque density-gradient centrifugation was used to isolate PBMCs, with at least 7 million obtained per sample. Trizol reagent was used to extract total RNA from PBMCs, with at least 5 micrograms per sample. For every donor, flow cytometry on a PBMC aliquot measured the percentage of naive CD45RAhigh/CD27high T cells. CDR1 and CDR2 were assigned from the germline V gene as ENHRY and SYGVKD. Relative to germline, V is missing 6 bases and J is missing 1 base, with 6 bases of the junction outside any gene match. From the cysteine up to the phenylalanine, the CDR3 has a length of 14 residues. The only DNA kept is the CDR3, 42 bases in frame from the first base.

The material sequenced was blood. This receptor was taken from a man aged 18 to 29 in good health. The chain is made from TRBV10-3 and TRBJ2-7; 7 nucleotides in the junction match TRBD1. The CDR3 amino acid sequence is: CAIRQTGNSYEQYF. The DNA sequence reads TGTGCCATCAGGCAGACAGGGAATTCCTACGAGCAGTACTTC.